A single sample is the source of the 10 T cell receptor beta chains below, sequenced in a study of blood T cell repertoires in COVID-19. Only in-frame clones appear in the TCRdb table, and some are missing; sequencing was by immunoSEQ multiplex PCR. The sample holds roughly 340,000 clones, about 90% seen once. Sequencing input: peripheral blood. These receptors were taken from a woman in her 30s with COVID-19, enrolled during active disease.

The genes are TRBV2 and TRBJ1-2, with D unclear. CDR1 is SNHLY and CDR2 is FYNNEI in the germline V gene. Between the trimmed V and J ends, which lost 2 bases and 2 bases, there was a span of 12 bases. The CDR3 covers 15 residues. CDR3 region: CASSEYTTGNYGYTF. For the CDR3, the DNA is TGTGCCAGCAGTGAATACACAACGGGAAACTATGGCTACACCTTC.

The count of this clone is one. The CDR3 region has the DNA TGTGCCATCAGCCCGCGGGCTCTCTCCTACGAGCAGTACTTC. Translation gives CAISPRALSYEQYF. The gene calls are TRBV10-3 and TRBJ2-7, with a weak D call TRBD2 (5 bases). Deletions cut 6 bases from V and 0 bases from J, with 12 bases between. Germline V lookup: CDR1 ENHRY, CDR2 SYGVKD. The length of the CDR3 is 14 residues.

The chain couples TRBV6-6 to TRBJ1-4, with D maybe TRBD1 (5 bases). In germline, CDR1 is MNHNY, CDR2 SVGAGI (reference sequence). V was clipped by 7 bases and J by 0 bases, with 12 bases between them. CDR3 length equals 15 residues. Here the CDR3 reads CASIPGMATNEKLFF. CDR3 DNA sequence: TGTGCCAGCATCCCAGGGATGGCAACTAATGAAAAACTGTTTTTT.

This chain joins TRBV2 and TRBJ1-1; 10 bases align to TRBD1. Trimming cost V 4 bases and J 6 bases; bases outside gene matches: 11. The CDR3 runs 16 residues. Germline CDR1 is SNHLY and CDR2 is FYNNEI. CDR3 amino acids: CASSVWDRGSRAEAFF. Here the CDR3 DNA reads TGTGCCAGCAGTGTTTGGGACAGGGGATCGAGGGCTGAAGCTTTCTTT.

V and J are TRBV7-5 and TRBJ2-4; TRBD2 is taken as the D call from the table, unchecked against the DNA. TRBV7-5 is listed as a pseudogene. The CDR3 runs 15 residues. This CDR3 is CAPPHRRVDKNIQYF. The CDR3 DNA sequence: TGTGCCCCCCCTCATCGACGGGTGGACAAAAACATTCAGTACTTC.

This clone occurred a few times. This chain joins TRBV7-9 and TRBJ2-2; D possibly corresponds to TRBD1 (6 bases). V was trimmed by 4 bases and J by 6 bases, leaving 12 bases between them. Germline lookup yields CDR1 SEHNR and CDR2 FQNEAQ (reference sequence). This CDR3 has 14 amino acids. The CDR3 reads CASSYESGAGELFF. The CDR3, as DNA: TGTGCCAGCAGCTACGAATCAGGGGCCGGGGAGCTGTTTTTT.

Here the CDR3 reads CASSRSFGGNPAYEQYF. CDR3 sequence (DNA): TGTGCCAGCAGCCGCAGTTTCGGAGGGAACCCTGCCTACGAGCAGTACTTC. This chain links TRBV27 with TRBJ2-7, with D perhaps TRBD2 (6 bases). Trimming stripped 6 bases from V and 2 bases from J, with 23 bases between. The germline gives CDR1 MNHEY, CDR2 SMNVEV (reference sequence). This CDR3 is 17 amino acids long.

The V call is TRBV11-3, the J call TRBJ2-7, with D tentatively TRBD2 (6 bases). V was pared by 3 bases and J by 3 bases, with 12 bases between. The germline V gene has CDR1 SGHNT and CDR2 YENEEA. This CDR3 region has 14 residues. CDR3 in amino acids: CASSFRAGNYEQYV. The CDR3 nucleotides are TGTGCCAGCAGCTTTAGGGCGGGGAACTACGAGCAGTACGTC.

The rearrangement joins TRBV24-1 to TRBJ1-2, with a weak D call TRBD1 (5 bases). From germline, CDR1 is KGHDR and CDR2 SFDVKD. Trimming shortened V by 2 bases and J by 1 base, and 7 bases separated the two germline ends. The CDR3 contains 14 residues. In DNA, the CDR3 is TGTGCCACCAGTGATTACGACAGTAACTATGGCTACACCTTC. Protein: CATSDYDSNYGYTF.

The rearrangement uses TRBV7-2 and TRBJ2-6; weak D call: TRBD1 (5 bases). This CDR3 comprises 16 residues. Per germline, CDR1 SGHTA and CDR2 FQGNSA. V lost 5 bases to trimming and J lost 2 bases, with 13 bases between them. CDR3 sequence reads: CASSARTRAGANVLTF. The CDR3 DNA reads as TGTGCCAGCAGCGCCCGTACCAGGGCTGGGGCCAACGTCCTGACTTTC.